This is a list of T cell receptor beta chains from one sample in a study of shared clonotypes between healthy human individuals. TCRdb's copy holds only in-frame clones and misses some; the assay was immunoSEQ multiplex PCR. This sample has about 470,000 clones; roughly 77% occur once, and the top ten carry around 14%. Sequencing was carried out using PBMCs. The receptors shown here come from a woman aged 40 to 50 in good health. Some clones in this sample may be carry-over from other donors' samples. The CDR3 runs from the conserved cysteine through the conserved F or W.

TRBV4-2,CASSQEPSGYNEQFF
TRBV5-1,CASSPDANYGYTF
TRBV30,CAWSRDPYRIRQYGQYF
TRBV4-2,CASGGIPDTQYF
TRBV7-2,CASSLSLAGSWNTQYF
TRBV5-1,CASSYTSGTRGEQFF
TRBV5-1,CASSLVGGMNTEAFF
TRBV28,CASTGSGAVQPQHF
TRBV5-1,CASSFGPRGGEQYF
TRBV6-5,CASSYHRTSGYEQYF
TRBV18,CASSPNREGRVTQYF
TRBV15,CATSSEGYYNEQFF
TRBV4-1,CASSHIRGEQGPQHF
TRBV4-1,CASSREREASTEQYF
TRBV30,CAWSAGTGYAEAFF
TRBV10-2,CASSEGLAPNVQFF
TRBV13,CASSFGTSGYNEQFF
TRBV7-2,CASSAADRTNYGYTF
TRBV10-2,CASSKSSNNEQFF
TRBV7-9,CASSLGEASVSPLHF
TRBV4-3,CASSQVPGAIVQYF
TRBV29-1,CSVEAGRFGGTEAFF
TRBV30,CAWSWSGYGYTF
TRBV4-2,CASTNLVRTRDYGYTF
TRBV18,CASSRGVPSQSGELFF
TRBV7-2,CASSSRRDTQYF
TRBV7-3,CASSPRATGANVLTF
TRBV27,CASSLRRSQETQYF
TRBV19,CASSTQYRQPQHF
TRBV18,CASSPASSYEQYF
TRBV27,CANSCYEQYF
TRBV30,CAWSDQVPEAFF
TRBV15,CATSRGRTAFYEQYF
TRBV28,CASGAGGKQFF
TRBV7-9,CASSLLSNNEQFF
TRBV2,CASSGPAGDEQFF
TRBV7-2,CASSQLAGVSGEQFF
TRBV7-3,CASSLKGLEPHEQYF
TRBV28,CASSLEETQYF
TRBV5-8,CASSLLRDRTYEQYF
TRBV5-1,CASSLAGLSTDTQYF
TRBV10-1,CASSHRDLLTQYF
TRBV11-2,CASSRSGSTYEQYF
TRBV27,CASSFGGYEQFF
TRBV28,CASSLSLAGVSGELFF
TRBV6-1,CASSGDIYGYTF
TRBV5-1,CASSATSVTDTQYF
TRBV7-3,CASSSGGETEQYF
TRBV6-6,CASLLAGVGEQYF
TRBV4-3,CASSKGGRLSSGTDTQYF
TRBV5-1,CASSEAGTATNEKLFF
TRBV18,CASSPPMDSPREQFF
TRBV5-4,CASGGQYEQYF
TRBV5-1,CASSLSLTGPNEQFF
TRBV10-2,CATTGRPYQETQYF
TRBV9,CASSVGAGGGTDTQYF
TRBV28,CASSLTGGFPYGYTF